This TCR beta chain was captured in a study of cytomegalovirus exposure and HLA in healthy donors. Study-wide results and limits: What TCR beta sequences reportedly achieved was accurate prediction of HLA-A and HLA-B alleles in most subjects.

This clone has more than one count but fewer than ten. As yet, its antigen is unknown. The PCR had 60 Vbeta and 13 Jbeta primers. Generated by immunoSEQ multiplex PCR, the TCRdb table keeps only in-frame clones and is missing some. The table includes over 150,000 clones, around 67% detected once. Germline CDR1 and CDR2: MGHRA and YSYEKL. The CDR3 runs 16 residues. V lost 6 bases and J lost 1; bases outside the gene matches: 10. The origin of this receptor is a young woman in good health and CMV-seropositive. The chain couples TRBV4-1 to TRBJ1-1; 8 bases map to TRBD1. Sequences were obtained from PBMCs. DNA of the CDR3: TGCGCCAGCAGGAGACAGGGGATAATTCAGAACACTGAAGCTTTCTTT. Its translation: CASRRQGIIQNTEAFF.